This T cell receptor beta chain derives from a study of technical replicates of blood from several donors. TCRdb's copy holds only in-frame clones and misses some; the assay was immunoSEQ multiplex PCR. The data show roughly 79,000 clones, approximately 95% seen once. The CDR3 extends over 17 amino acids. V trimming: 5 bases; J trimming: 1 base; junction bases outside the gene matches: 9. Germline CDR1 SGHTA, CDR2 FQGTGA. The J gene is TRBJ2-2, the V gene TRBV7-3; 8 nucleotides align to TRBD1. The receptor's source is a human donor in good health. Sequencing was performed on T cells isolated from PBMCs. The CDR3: CASSHTEGQVNTGELFF. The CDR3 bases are TGTGCCAGCAGCCACACCGAGGGACAGGTGAACACCGGGGAGCTGTTTTTT.